A selection of T cell receptor beta chains follows, all from one sample in a study of cytomegalovirus exposure and HLA in healthy donors. Clones were sequenced by immunoSEQ multiplex PCR, and TCRdb holds only the in-frame ones, with some missing. The sample has under 200,000 clones; roughly 80% are singletons. What was sequenced was PBMCs. These receptors all come from a woman in her 30s in good health and CMV-seropositive. Both conserved end residues are part of each CDR3. Each record gives: J gene, D gene, V gene, clone size, CDR3 protein, CDR3 DNA. The D gene is left open where the match is weak. Only some rows state a clone size, as once, few, many or a class for expanded clones.

J gene: TRBJ2-7
D gene: NA
V gene: TRBV2
clone size: few
CDR3 protein: CASLWDISYEQYF
CDR3 DNA: TGTGCCAGCCTTTGGGACATTTCCTACGAGCAGTACTTC

J gene: TRBJ1-1
D gene: NA
V gene: TRBV5-1
clone size: NA
CDR3 protein: CASSLEGAAEAFF
CDR3 DNA: TGCGCCAGCAGCTTGGAGGGAGCGGCTGAAGCTTTCTTT

J gene: TRBJ1-6
D gene: TRBD1
V gene: TRBV19
clone size: NA
CDR3 protein: CASSPPGQPNSPLHF
CDR3 DNA: TGTGCCAGTAGTCCCCCGGGACAGCCTAATTCACCCCTCCACTTT

J gene: TRBJ1-5
D gene: TRBD1
V gene: TRBV2
clone size: once
CDR3 protein: CASSQTGNWASNQPQHF
CDR3 DNA: TGTGCCAGCAGTCAGACAGGGAATTGGGCTAGCAATCAGCCCCAGCATTTT

J gene: TRBJ1-2
D gene: TRBD1
V gene: TRBV6-6
clone size: NA
CDR3 protein: CASSQRTGRNYGYTF
CDR3 DNA: TGTGCCAGCAGTCAACGGACAGGGCGCAACTATGGCTACACCTTC

J gene: TRBJ1-5
D gene: TRBD1
V gene: TRBV5-6
clone size: once
CDR3 protein: CASSAEGALLPQHF
CDR3 DNA: TGTGCCAGCAGCGCGGAGGGGGCCCTCCTGCCCCAGCATTTT

J gene: TRBJ1-1
D gene: NA
V gene: TRBV7-6
clone size: NA
CDR3 protein: CASSPFPLTLNTEAFF
CDR3 DNA: TGTGCCAGCAGCCCCTTCCCTTTGACACTTAACACTGAAGCTTTCTTT

J gene: TRBJ1-5
D gene: TRBD1
V gene: TRBV4-1
clone size: NA
CDR3 protein: CASSLEQGAFEPQHF
CDR3 DNA: TGCGCCAGCAGCCTTGAACAGGGGGCATTCGAGCCCCAGCATTTT

J gene: TRBJ1-2
D gene: NA
V gene: TRBV6-5
clone size: NA
CDR3 protein: CASSERGSWGYTF
CDR3 DNA: TGTGCCAGCAGTGAAAGGGGCAGTTGGGGCTACACCTTC

J gene: TRBJ2-1
D gene: NA
V gene: TRBV5-1
clone size: few
CDR3 protein: CASSLVLGNEQFF
CDR3 DNA: TGCGCCAGCAGCTTGGTTCTCGGCAATGAGCAGTTCTTC

J gene: TRBJ2-3
D gene: NA
V gene: TRBV7-3
clone size: NA
CDR3 protein: CASSFSGDTQYF
CDR3 DNA: TGTGCCAGCAGCTTCTCCGGGGATACGCAGTATTTT

J gene: TRBJ1-1
D gene: TRBD1
V gene: TRBV4-3
clone size: NA
CDR3 protein: CASSQDPTGGNTEAFF
CDR3 DNA: TGCGCCAGCAGCCAAGATCCTACAGGGGGGAACACTGAAGCTTTCTTT

J gene: TRBJ1-1
D gene: TRBD1
V gene: TRBV5-1
clone size: NA
CDR3 protein: CASSRQGLGTEAFF
CDR3 DNA: TGCGCCAGCAGCCGACAGGGGCTGGGCACTGAAGCTTTCTTT

J gene: TRBJ1-6
D gene: TRBD1
V gene: TRBV9
clone size: NA
CDR3 protein: CASSALDRAYNSPLHF
CDR3 DNA: TGTGCCAGCAGCGCTTTGGACAGGGCCTATAATTCACCCCTCCACTTT

J gene: TRBJ2-1
D gene: TRBD1
V gene: TRBV11-1
clone size: few
CDR3 protein: CASSFGQAANEQFF
CDR3 DNA: TGTGCCAGCAGCTTCGGACAGGCCGCCAATGAGCAGTTCTTC

J gene: TRBJ2-3
D gene: NA
V gene: TRBV11-3
clone size: once
CDR3 protein: CASSRRDRTDTQYF
CDR3 DNA: TGTGCCAGCAGCCGGCGGGACCGCACAGATACGCAGTATTTT

J gene: TRBJ2-5
D gene: NA
V gene: TRBV13
clone size: NA
CDR3 protein: CASSLRGRARETQYF
CDR3 DNA: TGTGCCAGCAGCCTAAGAGGCAGGGCGAGGGAGACCCAGTACTTC

J gene: TRBJ2-1
D gene: TRBD2
V gene: TRBV15
clone size: NA
CDR3 protein: CATSGGVSYNEQFF
CDR3 DNA: TGTGCCACCAGTGGGGGGGTGTCCTACAATGAGCAGTTCTTC

J gene: TRBJ1-1
D gene: NA
V gene: TRBV4-2
clone size: NA
CDR3 protein: CASSQDTGNTEAFF
CDR3 DNA: TGTGCCAGCAGCCAGGATACAGGGAACACTGAAGCTTTCTTT

J gene: TRBJ2-3
D gene: NA
V gene: TRBV5-1
clone size: NA
CDR3 protein: CASSSGDTDTQYF
CDR3 DNA: TGCGCCAGCAGCTCAGGGGACACAGATACGCAGTATTTT

J gene: TRBJ2-3
D gene: NA
V gene: TRBV7-8
clone size: NA
CDR3 protein: CASSLVQGIKYF
CDR3 DNA: TGTGCCAGCAGCCTGGTGCAGGGAATAAAGTATTTT

J gene: TRBJ1-5
D gene: NA
V gene: TRBV18
clone size: NA
CDR3 protein: CASSEQGGHQPQHF
CDR3 DNA: TGTGCCAGCTCTGAGCAGGGTGGCCATCAGCCCCAGCATTTT

J gene: TRBJ2-5
D gene: TRBD2
V gene: TRBV5-1
clone size: NA
CDR3 protein: CANTPLAGLQETQYF
CDR3 DNA: TGCGCCAATACCCCACTAGCGGGGTTACAAGAGACCCAGTACTTC

J gene: TRBJ2-3
D gene: TRBD2
V gene: TRBV4-3
clone size: NA
CDR3 protein: CASSQDLGGGASGQYF
CDR3 DNA: TGCGCCAGCAGCCAAGATCTCGGCGGGGGGGCGAGTGGGCAGTATTTT

J gene: TRBJ1-6
D gene: NA
V gene: TRBV2
clone size: NA
CDR3 protein: CASTTSENSPLHF
CDR3 DNA: TGTGCCAGCACCACATCGGAGAATTCACCCCTCCACTTT

J gene: TRBJ1-1
D gene: NA
V gene: TRBV25-1
clone size: NA
CDR3 protein: CASSPLGGDVNTEAFF
CDR3 DNA: TGTGCCAGCAGTCCCCTAGGAGGGGATGTGAACACTGAAGCTTTCTTT

J gene: TRBJ2-1
D gene: NA
V gene: TRBV4-1
clone size: NA
CDR3 protein: CASSQGLVRTRDNYNEQFF
CDR3 DNA: TGCGCCAGCAGCCAAGGCCTGGTCCGCACCCGGGACAACTACAATGAGCAGTTCTTC

J gene: TRBJ2-7
D gene: TRBD1
V gene: TRBV5-4
clone size: NA
CDR3 protein: CASSLDRGSSYEQYF
CDR3 DNA: TGTGCCAGCAGCTTGGACAGGGGAAGCTCCTACGAGCAGTACTTC

J gene: TRBJ2-3
D gene: NA
V gene: TRBV15
clone size: NA
CDR3 protein: CATSARSTDTQYF
CDR3 DNA: TGTGCCACCAGCGCCAGGAGCACAGATACGCAGTATTTT

J gene: TRBJ2-3
D gene: TRBD2
V gene: TRBV7-9
clone size: NA
CDR3 protein: CASSSKESGGTDTQYF
CDR3 DNA: TGTGCCAGCAGCTCCAAGGAAAGCGGGGGCACAGATACGCAGTATTTT

J gene: TRBJ2-5
D gene: NA
V gene: TRBV11-2
clone size: few
CDR3 protein: CASSPAGLPREAQYF
CDR3 DNA: TGTGCCAGCAGCCCCGCGGGACTCCCGAGGGAGGCCCAGTACTTC

J gene: TRBJ2-7
D gene: TRBD1
V gene: TRBV10-3
clone size: NA
CDR3 protein: CAISGYPGQGFVYEQYF
CDR3 DNA: TGTGCCATCAGTGGCTATCCGGGACAGGGATTCGTTTACGAGCAGTACTTC

J gene: TRBJ2-7
D gene: NA
V gene: TRBV25-1
clone size: NA
CDR3 protein: CASSPPGRDSYEQYF
CDR3 DNA: TGTGCCAGCAGTCCGCCCGGCAGGGATTCCTACGAGCAGTACTTC

J gene: TRBJ2-1
D gene: NA
V gene: TRBV4-3
clone size: NA
CDR3 protein: CASSQAVPGLRDSYNEQFF
CDR3 DNA: TGCGCCAGCAGCCAAGCCGTCCCCGGCCTACGGGACTCCTACAATGAGCAGTTCTTC

J gene: TRBJ1-2
D gene: TRBD1
V gene: TRBV6-6
clone size: NA
CDR3 protein: CASRTGGGYGYTF
CDR3 DNA: TGTGCCAGCAGGACAGGGGGCGGGTATGGCTACACCTTC

J gene: TRBJ1-2
D gene: TRBD1
V gene: TRBV18
clone size: NA
CDR3 protein: CASSPGTGGYGYTF
CDR3 DNA: TGTGCCAGCTCACCAGGGACAGGGGGCTATGGCTACACCTTC

J gene: TRBJ1-2
D gene: NA
V gene: TRBV7-9
clone size: NA
CDR3 protein: CASSLGGGNYGYTF
CDR3 DNA: TGTGCCAGCAGCTTAGGCGGCGGAAACTATGGCTACACCTTC

J gene: TRBJ2-3
D gene: NA
V gene: TRBV9
clone size: NA
CDR3 protein: CASSVEGRGTDTQYF
CDR3 DNA: TGTGCCAGCAGCGTAGAAGGGCGCGGGACAGATACGCAGTATTTT

J gene: TRBJ1-3
D gene: NA
V gene: TRBV7-8
clone size: NA
CDR3 protein: CASSLRPSAGPSGNTIYF
CDR3 DNA: TGTGCCAGCAGCTTACGGCCCTCTGCAGGGCCCTCTGGAAACACCATATATTTT

J gene: TRBJ1-3
D gene: NA
V gene: TRBV27
clone size: NA
CDR3 protein: CASSLTGFSGNTIYF
CDR3 DNA: TGTGCCAGCAGCCTCACAGGGTTTTCTGGAAACACCATATATTTT

J gene: TRBJ2-7
D gene: TRBD1
V gene: TRBV5-1
clone size: NA
CDR3 protein: CASSLSQGAFGYEQYF
CDR3 DNA: TGCGCCAGCAGCTTGTCCCAGGGGGCGTTTGGCTACGAGCAGTACTTC

J gene: TRBJ1-5
D gene: NA
V gene: TRBV6-5
clone size: NA
CDR3 protein: CASSYIRLDQPQHF
CDR3 DNA: TGTGCCAGCAGTTACATTAGGCTAGATCAGCCCCAGCATTTT

J gene: TRBJ2-7
D gene: NA
V gene: TRBV6-5
clone size: NA
CDR3 protein: CASSVGWFTHEQYF
CDR3 DNA: TGTGCCAGCAGTGTCGGGTGGTTCACCCACGAGCAGTACTTC

J gene: TRBJ1-1
D gene: TRBD1
V gene: TRBV5-8
clone size: NA
CDR3 protein: CASSLAGQGNTEAFF
CDR3 DNA: TGTGCCAGCAGCTTGGCGGGACAGGGGAACACTGAAGCTTTCTTT

J gene: TRBJ2-1
D gene: TRBD2
V gene: TRBV7-9
clone size: NA
CDR3 protein: CASSPSGGARYNEQFF
CDR3 DNA: TGTGCCAGCAGCCCTAGCGGGGGGGCCAGGTACAATGAGCAGTTCTTC

J gene: TRBJ1-3
D gene: NA
V gene: TRBV7-7
clone size: NA
CDR3 protein: CASSLAGPGNTIYF
CDR3 DNA: TGTGCCAGCAGCTTAGCTGGGCCAGGCAACACCATATATTTT

J gene: TRBJ1-1
D gene: NA
V gene: TRBV7-2
clone size: once
CDR3 protein: CASSFSGMNTEAFF
CDR3 DNA: TGTGCCAGCAGTTTTAGCGGGATGAACACTGAAGCTTTCTTT

J gene: TRBJ2-7
D gene: TRBD1
V gene: TRBV4-3
clone size: NA
CDR3 protein: CASSPSRDRAYEQYF
CDR3 DNA: TGCGCCAGCAGCCCATCACGAGACAGGGCATACGAGCAGTACTTC

J gene: TRBJ1-1
D gene: NA
V gene: TRBV5-1
clone size: medium-sized
CDR3 protein: CASSLGVTEAFF
CDR3 DNA: TGCGCCAGCAGCTTAGGGGTAACTGAAGCTTTCTTT

J gene: TRBJ1-2
D gene: NA
V gene: TRBV4-2
clone size: NA
CDR3 protein: CASRGANYGYTF
CDR3 DNA: TGTGCCAGCAGAGGAGCTAACTATGGCTACACCTTC

J gene: TRBJ2-7
D gene: TRBD2
V gene: TRBV5-4
clone size: NA
CDR3 protein: CASSLRGGGATYEQYF
CDR3 DNA: TGTGCCAGCAGCTTGCGGGGCGGGGGGGCGACCTACGAGCAGTACTTC

J gene: TRBJ1-1
D gene: NA
V gene: TRBV7-3
clone size: NA
CDR3 protein: CASSLTLTGRTEAFF
CDR3 DNA: TGTGCCAGCAGCTTAACACTTACAGGGCGGACTGAAGCTTTCTTT

J gene: TRBJ2-3
D gene: TRBD1
V gene: TRBV2
clone size: NA
CDR3 protein: CASKRDRGSDTQYF
CDR3 DNA: TGTGCCAGCAAACGGGACAGGGGTTCAGATACGCAGTATTTT

J gene: TRBJ1-1
D gene: NA
V gene: TRBV11-3
clone size: NA
CDR3 protein: CASSSRGTEAFF
CDR3 DNA: TGTGCCAGCAGCTCCCGGGGTACTGAAGCTTTCTTT

J gene: TRBJ1-4
D gene: TRBD1
V gene: TRBV6-6
clone size: few
CDR3 protein: CASTYGTVNEKLFF
CDR3 DNA: TGTGCCAGCACCTACGGGACAGTCAATGAAAAACTGTTTTTT

J gene: TRBJ2-2
D gene: NA
V gene: TRBV29-1
clone size: NA
CDR3 protein: CSVQGLNTGELFF
CDR3 DNA: TGCAGCGTCCAGGGGCTGAACACCGGGGAGCTGTTTTTT

J gene: TRBJ2-1
D gene: TRBD2
V gene: TRBV7-9
clone size: NA
CDR3 protein: CASSLGLAGAAGREQFF
CDR3 DNA: TGTGCCAGCAGCTTAGGTCTAGCGGGGGCCGCGGGGAGGGAGCAGTTCTTC

J gene: TRBJ2-5
D gene: TRBD1
V gene: TRBV7-7
clone size: NA
CDR3 protein: CASSLTGIGETQYF
CDR3 DNA: TGTGCCAGCAGCTTGACAGGGATAGGAGAGACCCAGTACTTC

J gene: TRBJ2-5
D gene: NA
V gene: TRBV7-9
clone size: NA
CDR3 protein: CASSLVQVRSQETQYF
CDR3 DNA: TGTGCCAGCAGCTTAGTACAGGTAAGAAGCCAAGAGACCCAGTACTTC

J gene: TRBJ1-4
D gene: NA
V gene: TRBV30
clone size: NA
CDR3 protein: CAWSVLGGVGEKLFF
CDR3 DNA: TGTGCCTGGAGTGTACTGGGAGGGGTTGGAGAAAAACTGTTTTTT